The text below deals with one T cell receptor beta chain. It has no known antigen specificity. The input lacks base qualities; no much larger clone sits a single base away. These data are taken from a study of long-term antiretroviral therapy in people with HIV (dated by TCRdb to between 2020 and 2023). In the study overall: The earliest samples were collected roughly a decade before the 2015 WHO recommendation for immediate ART, at a time when ART was usually postponed until CD4 counts fell. No cross-contamination during QIAcube processing was seen in test extractions of a monoclonal T-cell line run alongside 33 polyclonal samples. Whether ART initiation and durable HIV suppression were associated with changes in peripheral blood TRB repertoire composition and diversity was tested in a retrospective serial study. The cohort contributed roughly 200 cryopreserved PBMC samples from about 29 adults with confirmed HIV infection, collected serially over a mean of about six years (range 1-12). About 40% of the roughly 30 participants with HIV were female. Findings and caveats that apply to the study as a whole: Limited PBMC availability meant only the TCR beta chain was sequenced, without alpha chain pairing. Because cell numbers in pre-ART samples were limited, unsorted PBMC were profiled instead of sorted CD4+ and CD8+ T cells. Inferences about post-ART repertoire changes were limited because no data were available on ART adherence, viral resistance or therapy changes. HIV repertoires had narrower CDR3 length ranges than controls, and the network structure suggested an antigen-experienced repertoire that shifted only slightly toward naive after ART. The samples were dated from about 2004 to 2018, and the ART regimens that were used may be less effective than current ART regimens. Starting ART was linked to a significant rise in TRB diversity, yet even after long-term ART the diversity remained significantly lower than in transplant donor controls. At every time point, the repertoire was dominated by expanded TRB clones first identified before ART initiation, although this dominance fluctuated and, in many PLHIV, declined after ART.

Participants were included only if at least one PBMC sample before ART initiation and at least two post-ART samples were available. All participants with HIV were treated in the United States of America. Before DNA extraction, cryopreserved samples of about 0.9-10 million PBMC were thawed and then washed. At the time of the earliest PBMC sample for each participant with HIV, ages ranged from 23 to 54 years. Per participant, PBMC samples came from 1-4 timepoints prior to ART initiation and 2-8 timepoints following ART initiation, for a median of 7 samples. Serial HIV viral load, CD4+ T-cell count, ART history and demographic data were obtained for every participant. Using a Qiagen kit on a QIAcube, genomic DNA was extracted from unsorted PBMC, with samples processed in batches of 12. The immunoSEQ hsTCRB v3.0 assay was used at survey level resolution to sequence the TRB variable region. The target sequencing depth for TRB was about 40,000-55,000 T-cell genomes per sample. An Illumina MiSeq with a v3 150-cycle kit was used to sequence the pooled TRB libraries. Processing in the source paper ran as follows. Repertoire analysis ran in R within a reproducible Nextflow workflow covering QC, data transformation and analysis. LymphoSeq2, an R package for exploring AIRR-Seq data, was used to implement custom analyses. A few samples that yielded fewer than 5000 total TRB sequences were excluded, so that under 200 HIV repertoires were analyzed. Among the 180 or so HIV repertoires that were kept, 59 were collected before ART initiation and 120 to 140 were collected after ART initiation. Repertoires were downsampled to 5000 TRB nucleotide sequences, with summary statistics averaged over 100 downsampling iterations. The analysis kept only TRB sequences whose CDR3 regions were at least seven amino acids long. Diversity was assessed using a clonality score derived from Shannon entropy and using the Gini coefficient. Repertoire networks linked the top 5000 CDR3 amino acid sequences whenever two sequences differed by an edit distance of one. For TRB CDR3 amino acid sequences, GLIPH2 was used to predict antigen specificity groups and MHC restriction. Known CMV, EBV, HIV or tissue antigen associations were flagged by matching CDR3 amino acid sequences against VDJdb and McPAS-TCR. Pre-ART, post-ART and control groups were compared with Wilcoxon signed-rank tests and Holm-Bonferroni correction. TCRdb took over this immuneACCESS table, retaining in-frame rearrangements with V and J assigned. Such tables are incomplete; in checked studies, under half of the missing clones stem from an unresolved V gene, and the remainder is unexplained. V and J calls plus clone size are reproduced from that table; the DNA served to infer D and trimming. This sample is represented by fewer than 30,000 clones; approximately 95% of them were singletons. Jointly, the top ten make up 7.5% to 9% of the sample.

The starting material was unsorted PBMCs, obtained 5.3 years after starting antiretroviral therapy. This receptor was identified in a man aged 25-40 years with HIV.

The DNA sequence follows: TGTGCAAGTCGCGTCCCGCCAGTAAGGGCTTTCTTT. Its coded protein is CASRVPPVRAFF. The chain is encoded by TRBV12-2 joined to TRBJ1-1. TRBV12-2 is assigned pseudogene status. Taken from cysteine to phenylalanine, the CDR3 has 12 residues. Only CDR3 DNA remains: 36 bases, in frame from the first base.